The present TCR beta chain was sequenced within a study of Graves' ophthalmopathy and Graves' hyperthyroidism. Using RNA transcripts, the TCR beta CDR3 regions were amplified. HTBI primers served in a first-round RT-PCR, which a second-round multiplex PCR followed. TCRdb reprocessed the multiplex PCR reads with MiXCR, giving one entry per CDR3 protein. The sample lists approximately 640,000 distinct CDR3 sequences, just over 40% seen once, with roughly 3% in the top ten. To note about this clonotype: The antigen is not known. At one end the junction does not follow the germline gene, possibly because of a read error.

CDR3 length: 16 residues. Per germline, CDR1 ENHRY and CDR2 SYGVKD. Findings of the study overall: Ophthalmopathy cases were distinguished from stable hyperthyroidism by a 13-signature model, reaching over 85% sensitivity and 70% to 84% specificity. Most thyroid clonotypes expanded beyond 0.001 frequency were also found in blood.

The chain has TRBV10-3 and TRBJ1-2; TRBD1 agrees at 12 bases. The TCR originated in an adult man with Graves' ophthalmopathy. Sequencing was performed on peripheral blood. The CDR3 coding sequence is TGTGCCAGCAGTTACTCGCCGGGACAGGGGGCAAGGGGCTACACCTTC. This codes for CASSYSPGQGARGYTF.